There are a few counts of the clone carrying this TCR beta chain. Antigen unknown. The sample's time point: week 23, last vaccination. The study gave 300 ug of mutant IDH1 20-mer peptide per vaccine dose, with topical imiquimod. This specimen belongs to a study of a mutant IDH1 vaccine in newly diagnosed glioma. Whole-study context: Beginning 4-6 weeks after radiotherapy alone, or with temozolomide cycles, vaccination took place. Males made up about 60% and females about 38% of treated patients, whose mean age was roughly 40 years. Standard pretreatment was either radiotherapy, temozolomide, or, for most, radiochemotherapy with temozolomide.

The germline V gene encodes CDR1 SGHDT and CDR2 YYEEEE. V lost 0 bases to trimming and J lost 5 bases, with 6 bases between them. CDR3 length equals 13 residues. Profiled with immunoSEQ multiplex PCR; TCRdb holds only in-frame clones, not every one. The table lists 70,000 to 95,000 clones, approximately 85% of them singletons, with around 0.77% in the top ten. V and J are TRBV5-6 and TRBJ1-5; the D is unclear. This TCR was recovered from a woman in her 50s with glioma. Sample: PBMCs, taken from a glioma patient whose treatment included an IDH1 peptide vaccine. The CDR3 loop reads CASSLGRDQPQHF. In DNA form, the CDR3 reads TGTGCCAGCAGCTTGGGCCGGGATCAGCCCCAGCATTTT.